A single sample gave rise to the 28 T cell receptor beta chains below, sequenced in a study of control samples from healthy donors and cancer patients. The method was immunoSEQ multiplex PCR; TCRdb's version includes in-frame clones alone and lacks a portion of them. In the table there are over 100,000 clones, 92% of which are singletons. The sample consisted of blood. These receptors all come from a young woman in good health.

The chain links TRBV19 to TRBJ1-2; 7 nucleotides agree with TRBD1. Germline CDR1 LNHDA, CDR2 SQIVND (reference sequence). The V gene end was trimmed by 4 bases and the J gene end by 4 bases; junction bases not matched to a gene: 12. The CDR3 is 16 amino acids. CDR3 loop: CASSTPTGISFYGYTF. The CDR3 DNA follows: TGTGCCAGTAGTACCCCGACAGGGATCTCCTTCTATGGCTACACCTTC.

Only one count was recorded for this clone. This chain connects TRBV5-5 to TRBJ2-7; D might be TRBD1 (5 bases). This CDR3 contains 14 residues. The V gene's germline CDR1 is SGHKS and CDR2 YYEKEE (reference sequence). Trimming removed 3 bases at V and 3 bases at J, with 13 bases between. CDR3 region: CASSSTTASYEQYF. Written as DNA, the CDR3 is TGTGCCAGCAGCTCCACGACAGCCAGCTACGAGCAGTACTTC.

The chain joins TRBV6-5 to TRBJ1-1; no reliable D call. V gave up 8 bases and J gave up 1 base, with 8 bases separating them. The CDR3 length is 12 residues. Per germline, CDR1 MNHEY and CDR2 SVGAGI. The chain's CDR3 is CASEKGNTEAFF. In DNA, the CDR3 is TGTGCCAGCGAAAAGGGGAACACTGAAGCTTTCTTT.

The chain uses TRBV6-5 and TRBJ2-2; 9 bases align to TRBD1. CDR1 and CDR2 from the germline V gene are MNHEY and SVGAGI. The CDR3 covers 15 residues. The V segment lost 6 bases and the J segment 4 bases; nucleotides outside the gene matches: 6. The DNA for the CDR3 is TGTGCCAGCAGCAGGGACAGGGCAACCACCGGGGAGCTGTTTTTT. Translated, it gives CASSRDRATTGELFF.

This chain uses TRBV13 with TRBJ2-7, with 9 bases aligning to TRBD1. The CDR3 spans 15 residues. Looked up from germline, CDR1 is PRHDT and CDR2 is FYEKMQ (reference sequence). V gave up 7 bases and J gave up 5 bases; unmatched junction bases: 12. The CDR3 sequence: CASTNSGTGRDEQYF. The CDR3 bases are TGTGCCAGCACTAATTCCGGGACAGGGAGGGACGAGCAGTACTTC.

V is TRBV5-4 and J is TRBJ1-4; the match to TRBD1 covers 8 bases. Per the germline V gene, CDR1 is SGHNT and CDR2 is YYREEE (reference sequence). V was clipped by 4 bases and J by 5 bases; unmatched bases: 7. The length of the CDR3 is 15 residues. CDR3 protein: CASSAQGGSNEKLFF. CDR3 DNA: TGTGCCAGCAGCGCACAGGGGGGTTCCAATGAAAAACTGTTTTTT.

This clone was recorded once. The CDR3 loop is CASSLDLGTYGSDTQYF. The CDR3 nucleotides read TGTGCCAGCAGCTTAGACCTCGGGACATATGGGTCAGATACGCAGTATTTT. The chain is built from TRBV7-9 and TRBJ2-3; TRBD1 is a possible D gene (6 bases). Germline CDR1 reads SEHNR; CDR2 reads FQNEAQ (reference sequence). V was clipped by 1 base and J by 4 bases, with 18 bases between them. The CDR3 is 17 residues long. Supplemented by reference TRBV7-9 and TRBJ2-3, the full variable domain reads DTGVSQNPRHKITKRGQNVTFRCDPISEHNRLYWYRQTLGQGPEFLTYFQNEAQLEKSRLLSDRFSAERPKGSFSTLEIQRTEQGDSAMYLCASSLDLGTYGSDTQYFGPGTRLTVL.

The V and J genes are TRBV3-1 (or the pseudogene TRBV3-2) and TRBJ2-1; 8 nucleotides line up with TRBD2. The CDR3 is made up of 14 amino acids. Germline V gene sequence: CDR1 LGHDT, CDR2 YNNKEL (reference sequence). V was clipped by 7 bases and J by 8 bases; unmatched bases: 10. Here the CDR3 reads CASTPGLEGHEQFF. CDR3 DNA sequence: TGTGCCAGCACCCCGGGACTAGAGGGGCATGAGCAGTTCTTC.

The rearrangement uses TRBV14 and TRBJ2-7; D perhaps matches TRBD1 (6 bases). Germline CDR1 reads SGHDN; CDR2 reads FVKESK. V gave up 2 bases and J gave up 7 bases, with 15 bases separating them. The CDR3 extends over 14 amino acids. DNA for the CDR3: TGTGCCAGCAGCCAATATGTACAGGGCGGGGAGCAGTACTTC. As protein: CASSQYVQGGEQYF.

The rearrangement links TRBV7-8 to TRBJ1-5; D call uncertain. Germline CDR1 reads SGHVS; CDR2 reads FQNEAQ. The CDR3 extends over 14 amino acids. V lost 2 bases, J lost 5 bases, and 10 bases lay in between. DNA of the CDR3: TGTGCCAGCAGCTTAAAGGACGAGGATCAGCCCCAGCATTTT. This encodes CASSLKDEDQPQHF. Based on the CDR3 plus reference TRBV7-8 and TRBJ1-5, the full variable domain is GAGVSQSPRYKVAKRGQDVALRCDPISGHVSLFWYQQALGQGPEFLTYFQNEAQLDKSGLPSDRFFAERPEGSVSTLKIQRTQQEDSAVYLCASSLKDEDQPQHFGDGTRLSIL.

The chain joins TRBV25-1 to TRBJ2-1, with TRBD2 matching over 9 bases. V lost 5 bases, J lost 6 bases, and 2 bases stayed unmatched. This CDR3 spans 13 amino acids. Germline values: CDR1 MGHDK, CDR2 SYGVNS. CDR3 protein: CASSSTSGNEQFF. CDR3 DNA sequence: TGTGCCAGCAGTTCGACTAGCGGCAATGAGCAGTTCTTC.

V is TRBV27 and J is TRBJ1-1; TRBD1 might be the D (6 bases). The germline V and J ends were trimmed by 5 bases and 5 bases, with 24 bases remaining between them. The CDR3 has 17 amino acids. CDR1 is MNHEY, CDR2 SMNVEV, per germline (reference sequence). The DNA for the CDR3 is TGTGCCAGCAGTCCGAGGGGGACTCCCCTAAGGGGGACTGAAGCTTTCTTT. As protein: CASSPRGTPLRGTEAFF.

The J gene is TRBJ1-6, the V gene TRBV14, with D uncertain. V dropped 1 base and J dropped 3 bases, with 7 bases sitting between them. The CDR3 is made up of 15 amino acids. Germline CDR1 SGHDN, CDR2 FVKESK. The CDR3 loop is CASSQGSIYNSPLHF. The CDR3 bases are TGTGCCAGCAGCCAAGGCTCGATCTATAATTCACCCCTCCACTTT.

The CDR3 spells CASSFLRGDRGYGYTF. Written as DNA, the CDR3 is TGTGCCAGCAGTTTTTTGAGGGGGGACAGGGGGTATGGCTACACCTTC. This sequence joins TRBV27 and TRBJ1-2, with TRBD1 matching 11 bases. J lost 5 bases, V lost 3 bases, and 8 bases had no gene match. The CDR3 sequence is 16 residues long. Germline V lookup: CDR1 MNHEY, CDR2 SMNVEV (reference sequence).

The table lists this clone with a few counts. The chain recombines TRBV4-2 with TRBJ1-2, with 8 bases identical to TRBD1. Germline CDR1 is LGHNA and CDR2 is YNFKEQ. This CDR3 is built from 14 residues. V was pared by 4 bases and J by 3 bases, with 4 bases of the junction left unmatched. CDR3 nucleotides: TGTGCCAGCAGCCCACCGACAGGGGACTATGGCTACACCTTC. It encodes CASSPPTGDYGYTF.

The sample holds a few counts of this clone. The chain joins TRBV7-2 to TRBJ2-4; perhaps TRBD2 as D (5 bases). The germline V and J ends were trimmed by 5 bases and 0 bases, with 8 bases remaining between them. The length of the CDR3 is 14 residues. Germline CDR1 SGHTA, CDR2 FQGNSA. The CDR3 sequence is CASSDYRAKNIQYF. As DNA, the CDR3 is TGTGCCAGCAGCGACTACAGAGCCAAAAACATTCAGTACTTC. The full variable domain, with the rest looked up from reference TRBV7-2 and TRBJ2-4, is GAGVSQSPSNKVTEKGKDVELRCDPISGHTALYWYRQSLGQGLEFLIYFQGNSAPDKSGLPSDRFSAERTGGSVSTLTIQRTQQEDSAVYLCASSDYRAKNIQYFGAGTRLSVL.

The rearrangement uses TRBV6-5 and TRBJ1-5, with D maybe TRBD1 (6 bases). The CDR3 runs 12 residues. V was cut by 10 bases and J by 5 bases, with 12 bases left in between. Germline CDR1 is MNHEY and CDR2 is SVGAGI. CDR3 amino acids: CATHQGYQPQHF. DNA for the CDR3: TGTGCCACCCACCAGGGGTATCAGCCCCAGCATTTT.

The chain uses TRBV6-5 and TRBJ2-5; 10 bases are a match to TRBD2. The J segment lost 2 bases and the V segment lost 6 bases, leaving 6 bases of the junction unmatched. This CDR3 has 15 amino acids. The germline gives CDR1 MNHEY, CDR2 SVGAGI. The CDR3 region has the DNA TGTGCCAGCAGACTCAGCGGGGGGGTTCAAGAGACCCAGTACTTC. Amino acids: CASRLSGGVQETQYF.

V is TRBV10-1 and J is TRBJ2-1; 8 bases match TRBD1. The germline V gene has CDR1 WNHNN and CDR2 SYGVQD (reference sequence). The CDR3 extends over 12 amino acids. The ends lost 11 bases at V and 13 bases at J; junction bases unmatched: 13. The CDR3 bases are TGCGCCGTCAGAGCCCGGACAGGGCTTCAGTTCTTC. Its translation: CAVRARTGLQFF.

V usage is TRBV28 and J usage is TRBJ1-5; 9 bases map to TRBD1. This CDR3 contains 17 residues. Germline CDR1 reads MDHEN; CDR2 reads SYDVKM. The V gene end was trimmed by 10 bases and the J gene end by 5 bases; junction bases not matched to a gene: 18. The DNA for the CDR3 is TGTGCCACCCAACTGTGGGACAGGGCCAAAGAGTATCAGCCCCAGCATTTT. It specifies CATQLWDRAKEYQPQHF.

The V call is TRBV5-6, the J call TRBJ2-4; TRBD1 agrees at 11 bases. Germline trimming cut 4 bases from V and 6 bases from J; bases unmatched to any gene: 3. Germline V gives CDR1 SGHDT, CDR2 YYEEEE. CDR3 length: 14 amino acids. This CDR3 reads CASSPGTGGNIQYF. The CDR3 nucleotides read TGTGCCAGCAGCCCCGGGACAGGGGGAAACATTCAGTACTTC.

A remark on this clone: The junction departs from germline at one end; a sequencing error may be responsible. This sequence joins TRBV6-1 and TRBJ2-1; 10 nucleotides agree with TRBD2. CDR1 and CDR2 from the germline V gene are MNHNS and SASEGT. This CDR3 spans 15 amino acids. The CDR3, as DNA: TGTGCCAGCACTGAAGCGGGAGGGCCCTACAATGAGCAGTTCTTC. Amino acids: CASTEAGGPYNEQFF.

J is TRBJ2-7 and V is TRBV25-1, with a possible D match to TRBD1 (6 bases). From germline, CDR1 is MGHDK and CDR2 SYGVNS. The CDR3 runs 12 residues. Between the trimmed V and J ends, which lost 7 bases and 6 bases, there was a span of 13 bases. The CDR3 reads CASTGQGSEQYF. In DNA, the CDR3 is TGTGCCAGCACTGGTCAGGGGTCCGAGCAGTACTTC.

This chain uses TRBV29-1 with TRBJ1-2; D is perhaps TRBD1 (5 bases). The V gene's germline CDR1 is SQVTM and CDR2 ANQGSEA. This CDR3 contains 12 residues. Between the trimmed V and J ends, which lost 6 bases and 7 bases, there was a span of 15 bases. Written as DNA, the CDR3 is TGCAGCGTGGGAGAAGGGGCTGGTGGCTACACCTTC. Protein product: CSVGEGAGGYTF.

This clone was seen more than once but under ten times. The rearrangement links TRBV3-1 (or the pseudogene TRBV3-2) to TRBJ1-6, with 7 bases matching TRBD1. Germline loops: CDR1 LGHDT, CDR2 YNNKEL (reference sequence). V shed 0 bases, J shed 0 bases, and the junction held 5 bases outside the gene matches. The CDR3 totals 18 residues. As DNA, the CDR3 is TGTGCCAGCAGCCAAGAGGAACAGGGGCTCTCCTATAATTCACCCCTCCACTTT. Its protein is CASSQEEQGLSYNSPLHF.

The chain links TRBV4-1 to TRBJ2-7, with a weak D call TRBD2 (6 bases). Trimming removed 3 bases at V and 0 bases at J, with 9 bases between. Germline V gene lookup returns CDR1 MGHRA and CDR2 YSYEKL. This CDR3 has 14 residues. The chain's CDR3 is CASSHPDYSYEQYF. The CDR3 coding sequence is TGCGCCAGCAGCCACCCGGACTACTCCTACGAGCAGTACTTC.

The V call is TRBV7-9, the J call TRBJ2-5; 8 nucleotides line up with TRBD2. Trimming took 2 bases from V and 3 from J; bases not matched to a gene: 5. Germline V gene data show CDR1 as SEHNR and CDR2 as FQNEAQ (reference sequence). The CDR3 has 15 residues. For the CDR3, the DNA is TGTGCCAGCAGCTTATACCCGGGAGGGGAAGAGACCCAGTACTTC. Translating gives CASSLYPGGEETQYF. The full variable domain, completed using reference TRBV7-9 and TRBJ2-5, is DTGVSQNPRHKITKRGQNVTFRCDPISEHNRLYWYRQTLGQGPEFLTYFQNEAQLEKSRLLSDRFSAERPKGSFSTLEIQRTEQGDSAMYLCASSLYPGGEETQYFGPGTRLLVL.

This rearrangement joins TRBV4-3 to TRBJ1-1, with 8 nucleotides matching TRBD1. With V trimmed by 1 base and J by 4 bases, 11 bases remained unmatched. Per germline, CDR1 LGHNA and CDR2 YSLEER. This CDR3 is built from 17 residues. CDR3 residues: CASSQGRGQGAGTEAFF. The CDR3 DNA sequence: TGCGCCAGCAGCCAAGGCAGGGGGCAAGGAGCGGGCACTGAAGCTTTCTTT.